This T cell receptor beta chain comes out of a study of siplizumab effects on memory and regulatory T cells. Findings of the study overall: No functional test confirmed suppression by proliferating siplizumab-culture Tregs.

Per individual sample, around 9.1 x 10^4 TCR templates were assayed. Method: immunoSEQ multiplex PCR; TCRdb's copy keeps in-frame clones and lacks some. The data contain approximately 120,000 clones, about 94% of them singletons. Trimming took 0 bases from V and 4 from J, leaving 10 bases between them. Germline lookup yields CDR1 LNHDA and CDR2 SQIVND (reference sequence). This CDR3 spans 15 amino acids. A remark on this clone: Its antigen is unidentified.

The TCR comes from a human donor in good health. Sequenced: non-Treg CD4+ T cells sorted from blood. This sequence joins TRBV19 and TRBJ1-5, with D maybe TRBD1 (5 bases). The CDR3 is CASSIEWGRNQPQHF. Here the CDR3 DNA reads TGTGCCAGTAGTATAGAGTGGGGGAGAAATCAGCCCCAGCATTTT.